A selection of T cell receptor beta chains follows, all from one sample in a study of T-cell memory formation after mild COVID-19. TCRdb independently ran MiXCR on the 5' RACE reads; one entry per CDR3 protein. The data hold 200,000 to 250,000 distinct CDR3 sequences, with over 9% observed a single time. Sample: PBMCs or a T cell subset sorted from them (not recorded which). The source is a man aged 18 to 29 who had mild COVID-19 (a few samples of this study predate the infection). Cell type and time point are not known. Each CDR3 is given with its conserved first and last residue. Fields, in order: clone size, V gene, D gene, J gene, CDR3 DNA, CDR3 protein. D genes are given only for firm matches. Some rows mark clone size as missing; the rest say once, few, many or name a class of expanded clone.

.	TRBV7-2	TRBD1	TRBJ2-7	TGTGCCAGCAGCCCAAGGTTAGAGAGAGGGGGCATGTACGAGCAGTACTTC	CASSPRLERGGMYEQYF
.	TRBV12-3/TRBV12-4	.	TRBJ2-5	TGTGCCAGCAGTTTACGCCCCGCAGGGGTTGAGACCCAGTACTTC	CASSLRPAGVETQYF
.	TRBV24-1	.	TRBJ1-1	TGTGCCACCAGTGATTTGCATTCAGGAGGGAACACTGAAGCTTTCTTT	CATSDLHSGGNTEAFF
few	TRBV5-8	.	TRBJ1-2	TGTGCCAGCAGCTTGGATCCCTCCGCGGCCTATGGCTACACCTTC	CASSLDPSAAYGYTF
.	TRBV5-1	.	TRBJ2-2	TGCGCCAGCAGTCCGTCTAGCCCCACGGTCGGGGATCTGTTTTTT	CASSPSSPTVGDLFF
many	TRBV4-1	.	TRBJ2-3	TGCGCCAGCAGCCAGAACGTAGCCACAGATACGCAGTATTTT	CASSQNVATDTQYF
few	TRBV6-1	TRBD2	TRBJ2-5	TGTGCCAGCACCCTGGCGACTAGCGGGGAGGAGACCCAGTACTTC	CASTLATSGEETQYF
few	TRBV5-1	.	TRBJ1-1	TGCGCCAGCAGAATGGGTATCAACACTGAAGCTTTCTTT	CASRMGINTEAFF
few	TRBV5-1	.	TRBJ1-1	TGCGCCAGCACCCGTGACAGGAACACTGAAGCTTTCTTT	CASTRDRNTEAFF
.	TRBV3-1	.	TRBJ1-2	TGTGCCAGCAGCCGCAAGTGGAGGGGATCGGAGGGCTACACCTTC	CASSRKWRGSEGYTF
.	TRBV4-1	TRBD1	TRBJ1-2	TGCGCCAGCAGCCAAGATTCCGGGTGGGTAGGGGGCGATGGCTACACCTTC	CASSQDSGWVGGDGYTF
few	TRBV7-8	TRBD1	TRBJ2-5	TGTGCCAGCAGCTCGACGGACAGGGGAGTTCGAGAGACCCAGTACTTC	CASSSTDRGVRETQYF
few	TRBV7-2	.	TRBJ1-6	TGTGCCAGCAGCTTAGCGAATGTCAGGAATTCACCCCTCCACTTT	CASSLANVRNSPLHF
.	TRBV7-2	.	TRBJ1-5	TGTGCCAGCAGCTTAGGGACCCCCGGCGATCAGCCCCAGCATTTT	CASSLGTPGDQPQHF
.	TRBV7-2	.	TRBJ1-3	TGTGCCAGCAGCTTTCAGGGGAAAGGAAACACCATATATTTT	CASSFQGKGNTIYF
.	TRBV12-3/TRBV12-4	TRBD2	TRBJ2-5	TGTGCCAGCAGCGGGGGGGTGTACCAAGAGACCCAGTACTTC	CASSGGVYQETQYF
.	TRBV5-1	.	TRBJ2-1	TGCGCCAGCAGCCCGGACTACCCTTCTGACTCCCACAATGAGCAGTTCTTC	CASSPDYPSDSHNEQFF
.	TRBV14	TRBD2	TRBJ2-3	TGTGCCAGCAGCCCATACCGGGGGGGCACAGATACGCAGTATTTT	CASSPYRGGTDTQYF
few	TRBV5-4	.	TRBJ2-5	TGTGCCAGCAGCCCGACTGGACTGGACCAAGAGACCCAGTACTTC	CASSPTGLDQETQYF
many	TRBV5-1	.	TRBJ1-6	TGCGCCAGCAGCCAAAAACAGGATTCACCCCTCCACTTT	CASSQKQDSPLHF
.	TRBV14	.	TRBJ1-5	TGTGCCAGCAGCCAAGGTCCCGGTCAGCCCCAGCATTTT	CASSQGPGQPQHF
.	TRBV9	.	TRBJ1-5	TGTGCCAGCAGCGTAGAGGGTCAGGGCGAACCCCAGCATTTT	CASSVEGQGEPQHF
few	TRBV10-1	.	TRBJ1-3	TGCGCCACCCAGATGAACTCTGGAAACACCATATATTTT	CATQMNSGNTIYF
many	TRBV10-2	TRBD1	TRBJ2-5	TGCGCCAGCAGCGACAGGGACAGGGGAGGAGAGACCCAGTACTTC	CASSDRDRGGETQYF
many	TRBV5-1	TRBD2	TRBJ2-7	TGCGCCAGCAGCTCGAATAGCGGGGGAATCGCCTACGAGCAGTACTTC	CASSSNSGGIAYEQYF
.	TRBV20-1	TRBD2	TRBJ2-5	TGCAGTGCTAGAGGCCGACTAGCGGGGCAGGAGACCCAGTACTTC	CSARGRLAGQETQYF
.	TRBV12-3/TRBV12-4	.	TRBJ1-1	TGTGCCAGCAGTTTAGGAAACAGGGTGACTGAAGCTTTCTTT	CASSLGNRVTEAFF
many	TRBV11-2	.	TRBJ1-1	TGTGCCACGAGGGGGTGGGAGGACACTGAAGCTTTCTTT	CATRGWEDTEAFF
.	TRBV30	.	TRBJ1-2	TGTGCCTGCCATACGCCGGTTGCCTATGGCTACACCTTC	CACHTPVAYGYTF
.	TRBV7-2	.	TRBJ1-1	TGTGCCAGCAGCTTTGACCGTTCGCAGAGCGCTGAAGCTTTCTTT	CASSFDRSQSAEAFF
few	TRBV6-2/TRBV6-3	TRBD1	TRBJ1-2	TGTGCCAGCAGTTGGACAGGTGGAGGCTACACCTTC	CASSWTGGGYTF
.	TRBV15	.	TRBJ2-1	TGTGCCACCAGCAGAGATCTAGTCGATGAGCAGTTCTTC	CATSRDLVDEQFF
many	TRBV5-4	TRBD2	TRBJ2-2	TGTGCCAGCAGCCCGAGGACTAGCCTAACCGGGGAGCTGTTTTTT	CASSPRTSLTGELFF
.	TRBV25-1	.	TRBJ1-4	TGTGCCAGCAGTGTTCACAGGGCGGGAAATGAAAAACTGTTTTTT	CASSVHRAGNEKLFF
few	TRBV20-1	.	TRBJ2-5	TGCAGTGCTAGCGCTCTTACAGGTCTATCAGGGACCCAGTACTTC	CSASALTGLSGTQYF
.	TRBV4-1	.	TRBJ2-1	TGCGCCAGCAGAGGACTGGCCCACAATGAGCAGTTCTTC	CASRGLAHNEQFF
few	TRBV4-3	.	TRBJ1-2	TGCGCCAGCAGCCAAGATTTAGGACAGTCATATGGCTACACCTTC	CASSQDLGQSYGYTF
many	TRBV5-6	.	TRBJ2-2	TGTGCCAGCAGCCCAGACCCGAACACCGGGGAGCTGTTTTTT	CASSPDPNTGELFF
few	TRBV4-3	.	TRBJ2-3	TGCGCCAGCAGCCAAGCCCTAGTCACAGATACGCAGTATTTT	CASSQALVTDTQYF
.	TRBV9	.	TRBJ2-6	TGTGCCAGCAGCCCGACGGTATCTGGGGCCAACGTCCTGACTTTC	CASSPTVSGANVLTF
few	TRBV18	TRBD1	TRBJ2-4	TGTGCCAGCTCAGACACAGGGGGCCCTGCCAAAAACATTCAGTACTTC	CASSDTGGPAKNIQYF
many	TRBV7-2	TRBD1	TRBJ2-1	TGTGCCAGCAGCCCTCTGCGACAGGGCTACAATGAGCAGTTCTTC	CASSPLRQGYNEQFF
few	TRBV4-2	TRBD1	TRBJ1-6	TGTGCCAGCAGCCAACCACAGGGGTCACCCCTCCACTTT	CASSQPQGSPLHF
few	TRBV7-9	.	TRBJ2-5	TGTGCCAGCAGCTTTCAAGGGTCTCTCCAAGAGACCCAGTACTTC	CASSFQGSLQETQYF
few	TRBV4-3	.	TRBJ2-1	TGCGCCAGCAGCCAAGACCCCACAGAGGGATACAATGAGCAGTTCTTC	CASSQDPTEGYNEQFF
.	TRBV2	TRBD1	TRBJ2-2	TGTGCCAGCAGACCCACAGGGGGCGCAAACACCGGGGAGCTGTTTTTT	CASRPTGGANTGELFF
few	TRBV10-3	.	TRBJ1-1	TGTGCCATCCCAGGGGTGGGTGACACTGAAGCTTTCTTT	CAIPGVGDTEAFF
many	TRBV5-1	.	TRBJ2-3	TGTGCCAGCAGCTTAGAGGTAGATACGCAGTATTTT	CASSLEVDTQYF
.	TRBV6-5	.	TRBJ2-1	TGTGCCAGCAGGAGGGGGTCCAGCTCCTACAATGAGCAGTTCTTC	CASRRGSSSYNEQFF